Listed below are T cell receptor beta chains from one sample, sequenced in a study of T cell changes during pregnancy in multiple sclerosis. The method was immunoSEQ multiplex PCR; TCRdb's version includes in-frame clones alone and lacks a portion of them. The table has about 32,000 clones, about nine tenths seen once. Sequences were derived from CD8+ T cells from peripheral blood mononuclear cells, sampled in the third trimester of pregnancy. These receptors were taken from a female donor with multiple sclerosis, enrolled in a pregnancy study. Each CDR3 is given with its conserved first and last residue. D genes are given only for firm matches. The size entry is marked missing in some rows and otherwise reads once, few, many or a size class.

>-|TRBV7-3|-|TRBJ2-1
CATGYGGPYNEQFF
TGTGCCACCGGTTACGGCGGGCCCTACAATGAGCAGTTCTTC
>TRBD2|TRBV5-8|-|TRBJ2-1
CASSTGGGEQFF
TGTGCCAGCAGCACGGGAGGCGGTGAGCAGTTCTTC
>TRBD1|TRBV25-1|-|TRBJ1-2
CASSEMLGGDYGYTF
TGTGCCAGCAGTGAAATGTTAGGGGGCGACTATGGCTACACCTTC
>TRBD1|TRBV27|-|TRBJ1-2
CASSSRQGLDYGYTF
TGTGCCAGCAGTTCACGACAGGGTCTAGACTATGGCTACACCTTC
>-|TRBV19|-|TRBJ1-1
CASSQRTGNTEAFF
TGTGCCAGTAGCCAAAGAACAGGAAACACTGAAGCTTTCTTT
>TRBD2|TRBV29-1|-|TRBJ2-6
CSVLGGRAVSGANVLTF
TGCAGCGTCCTCGGTGGGAGGGCCGTAAGCGGGGCCAACGTCCTGACTTTC
>TRBD1|TRBV25-1|-|TRBJ1-2
CASSESHRGPRGYTF
TGTGCCAGCAGTGAAAGCCACAGGGGGCCTCGTGGCTACACCTTC
>TRBD2|TRBV5-4|-|TRBJ2-4
CASSDSGLAGALGENIQYF
TGTGCCAGCAGCGACTCCGGACTAGCGGGAGCGCTGGGGGAAAACATTCAGTACTTC
>-|TRBV2|-|TRBJ1-2
CASSVTDTIYGYTF
TGTGCCAGCAGTGTGACAGATACGATCTATGGCTACACCTTC
>-|TRBV5-6|few|TRBJ2-5
CASSLVGRSTQETQYF
TGTGCCAGCAGCTTGGTGGGGAGATCTACGCAAGAGACCCAGTACTTC
>TRBD1|TRBV6-1|-|TRBJ1-4
CASRRGHEGEKLFF
TGTGCCAGCAGGAGGGGGCACGAGGGTGAAAAACTGTTTTTT
>TRBD1|TRBV9|-|TRBJ1-2
CASSVVPGGRYGYTF
TGTGCCAGCAGCGTAGTGCCAGGGGGCCGCTATGGCTACACCTTC
>TRBD1|TRBV4-1|-|TRBJ2-2
CASSPGQGGAGELFF
TGCGCCAGCAGCCCGGGACAGGGAGGAGCCGGGGAGCTGTTTTTT
>-|TRBV9|-|TRBJ2-2
CASSVVSSGFTGELFF
TGTGCCAGCAGCGTAGTTAGCAGCGGGTTCACCGGGGAGCTGTTTTTT
>TRBD2|TRBV9|-|TRBJ2-1
CASSAPSGSRYNEQFF
TGTGCCAGCAGCGCCCCTAGCGGGAGTAGATACAATGAGCAGTTCTTC
>TRBD1|TRBV19|-|TRBJ1-2
CASSPRGETGGYYGYTF
TGTGCCAGTAGTCCTCGGGGCGAGACAGGGGGCTACTATGGCTACACCTTC
>TRBD1|TRBV19|once|TRBJ1-6
CASSTSMDRRSSYNSPLHF
TGTGCCAGTAGTACCTCGATGGACAGGAGGAGCTCCTATAATTCACCCCTCCACTTT
>-|TRBV13|-|TRBJ2-1
CASSSLAKSAYNEQFF
TGTGCCAGCAGCTCCCTGGCCAAATCTGCTTACAATGAGCAGTTCTTC
>-|TRBV7-9|-|TRBJ2-1
CASSLEDSYEQFF
TGTGCCAGCAGCTTAGAGGACAGTTATGAGCAGTTCTTC
>-|TRBV5-8|-|TRBJ2-7
CASSLAKHIEQYF
TGTGCCAGCAGCTTGGCCAAACACATCGAGCAGTACTTC
>-|TRBV7-6|-|TRBJ1-4
CASSLERAEANEKLFF
TGTGCCAGCAGCTTAGAGAGGGCCGAGGCTAATGAAAAACTGTTTTTT
>-|TRBV4-2|-|TRBJ2-7
CASSHSGSYEQYF
TGTGCCAGCAGCCATTCAGGATCCTACGAGCAGTACTTC
>TRBD1|TRBV6-5|-|TRBJ1-2
CASSSGTVSGYTF
TGTGCCAGCAGCTCCGGGACAGTCTCTGGCTACACCTTC
>TRBD1|TRBV10-3|-|TRBJ1-5
CAISSSAGQGMNQPQHF
TGTGCCATCAGTTCCTCGGCAGGACAGGGGATGAATCAGCCCCAGCATTTT
>-|TRBV10-3|-|TRBJ1-3
CAISDPRAGSGNTIYF
TGTGCCATCAGTGACCCGCGGGCAGGCTCTGGAAACACCATATATTTT
>TRBD2|TRBV9|-|TRBJ2-3
CASSPVGGTDTQYF
TGTGCCAGCAGCCCAGTCGGGGGGACAGATACGCAGTATTTT
>-|TRBV27|-|TRBJ2-5
CASSPWPGLPETQYF
TGTGCCAGCAGTCCTTGGCCGGGACTTCCTGAGACCCAGTACTTC
>-|TRBV7-6|-|TRBJ1-3
CASSSGGAGNTIYF
TGTGCCAGCAGCTCCGGGGGGGCCGGAAACACCATATATTTT
>-|TRBV27|-|TRBJ1-2
CASSSLPTAYGYTF
TGTGCCAGCAGTTCCCTCCCGACAGCCTATGGCTACACCTTC
>-|TRBV7-8|-|TRBJ1-3
CASSLRAASGSGNTIYF
TGTGCCAGCAGCTTAAGAGCGGCCTCGGGCTCAGGAAACACCATATATTTT
>-|TRBV27|-|TRBJ1-2
CASTQMGGLYGYTF
TGTGCCAGCACCCAGATGGGGGGGCTCTATGGCTACACCTTC
>TRBD1|TRBV27|-|TRBJ2-7
CASIFCPDRASYEQYF
TGTGCCAGCATATTTTGCCCTGACAGGGCCTCCTACGAGCAGTACTTC
>-|TRBV6-4|-|TRBJ2-1
CASSEGETNEQFF
TGTGCCAGCAGTGAAGGGGAAACGAATGAGCAGTTCTTC
>-|TRBV6-1|medium-sized|TRBJ1-1
CASSQRGSGGTEAFF
TGTGCCAGCAGTCAAAGGGGATCCGGGGGCACTGAAGCTTTCTTT
>-|TRBV30|-|TRBJ1-1
CAWSVEGNTEAFF
TGTGCCTGGAGTGTAGAGGGGAACACTGAAGCTTTCTTT
>TRBD2|TRBV5-4|-|TRBJ2-1
CASSLAASGFYNEQFF
TGTGCCAGCAGCTTGGCCGCTAGCGGATTCTACAATGAGCAGTTCTTC
>TRBD1|TRBV5-5|-|TRBJ1-2
CASTPEGAANYGYTF
TGTGCCAGCACCCCAGAGGGGGCGGCTAACTATGGCTACACCTTC
>TRBD2|TRBV7-8|once|TRBJ2-1
CASSFIPSFGGSHNEQFF
TGTGCCAGCAGCTTCATACCCTCCTTCGGCGGGAGTCACAATGAGCAGTTCTTC
>-|TRBV7-8|medium-sized|TRBJ1-4
CASSLVRSNEKLFF
TGTGCCAGCAGCTTAGTTAGATCTAATGAAAAACTGTTTTTT
>TRBD2|TRBV28|-|TRBJ2-7
CASSSGTSPGMEQYF
TGTGCCAGCAGTAGTGGGACTAGCCCCGGAATGGAGCAGTACTTC
>TRBD1|TRBV27|-|TRBJ2-7
CASSLGTGSYEQYF
TGTGCCAGCAGTCTAGGGACAGGCTCCTACGAGCAGTACTTC
>-|TRBV7-9|-|TRBJ1-1
CASSSTGGAMNTEAFF
TGTGCCAGCAGCTCCACCGGGGGGGCAATGAACACTGAAGCTTTCTTT